The entry below gives a single TCR beta chain sequence along with its context. Its binding antigen is unknown. One base away there is no much larger clone; base qualities are not given. This entry belongs to a study of T cell responses to AZD1222 COVID-19 vaccine (dated by TCRdb to the early 2020s). Looking at the study overall: AZD1222 recipients whose second dose came at about 4 weeks and those whose second dose came at about 12 weeks were combined into one group, since spike-specific TCR depth and breadth did not differ between the two schedules. A total of over 230 trial participants underwent TCR sequencing, of whom about 210 had received two doses of AZD1222 and roughly 26 had received two doses of the MenACWY control vaccine. Trial participants were enrolled by age into subgroups of 18-55, 56-69 and 70-plus years, and roughly 150, 30 and 60 TCR-sequenced participants, respectively, were included in these subgroups. Broader findings and caveats from the paper: In the small 56-69-year group, the increase in depth fell short of significance, most likely because of low power. Participants were mostly white British, with more females than males. The authors suggested clonal diversity may have been underestimated. Conclusions about previously exposed vaccinees were limited because only six AZD1222 recipients were SARS-CoV-2 seropositive at baseline. After two AZD1222 doses, both the breadth and the depth of spike-specific TCRs were significantly higher than at day 0 and than in MenACWY recipients. Because no day 14 peak-response samples were available, the repertoires could be characterized only after the peak T cell response. The whole spike protein was spanned by vaccine-associated CD4 TCRs, and dominant responses were seen in regions 160-218 and 743-854. Reportedly, close to half of the unique spike-specific TCRs recognized epitopes lying outside the regions that are mutated in the B.1.351 and B.1.1.7 variants.

According to the study, the label for this sample's time point signals: baseline before first vaccination. Vaccinee samples came from UK trials COV001 and COV002, including a single-blind randomized controlled phase 2/3 trial of AZD1222 (ChAdOx1 nCoV-19) in healthy adults. For TCRbeta chain sequencing, PBMC samples from trial participants were taken at day 0 and at day 28 after the second dose. The germline V gene (reference sequence) sets CDR1 to MNHEY and CDR2 to SMNVEV. The CDR3, cysteine through phenylalanine, is 14 amino acids long. The retained sequence is limited to the CDR3, 42 bases, with the frame set at the first base. The junction carries 10 bases between V and J, which are trimmed by 2 bases and 5 bases respectively. The CDR3 regions of human TCRbeta chains were analyzed by immunosequencing. In the paper's pipeline: Repertoire TCRs were matched against a reference library of SARS-CoV-2-specific TCRs generated with the MIRA antigen-specificity platform. Breadth was defined as the fraction of unique TCRs that were SARS-CoV-2-associated. Depth was defined as the fraction of total T cells that were SARS-CoV-2-associated. Using the MIRA data, each spike-specific TCR was assigned both to the spike region to which the TCR was reactive and to a CD4 or CD8 class. Log10-transformed breadth and depth values were compared by one-way ANOVA with Sidak's multiple comparisons tests. TCRdb carries this immuneACCESS record with in-frame sequences only. Its versions omit some clonotypes, under half of them owing to an unresolved V gene in the studies checked, with the rest unexplained. V and J calls and clone size follow that table, whereas D and trimming were derived from the DNA. The sample table shows around 33,000 clones, and about nine tenths are seen once. The ten largest clones add up to roughly 42% of the sample.

The material sequenced was peripheral blood, taken on day 0 of AZD1222 vaccination. This clonotype originated in an adult in good health. Recombination joined TRBV27 with TRBJ1-5; 5 matching bases give a weak D call of TRBD1. Here the CDR3 is given as CASSLRAGYQPQHF. Here is the DNA: TGTGCCAGCAGTTTAAGGGCAGGGTATCAGCCCCAGCATTTT.